The 25 T cell receptor beta chains reported below all come from one sample, sequenced in a study of blood T cell repertoires in COVID-19. Clones were read by immunoSEQ multiplex PCR, and TCRdb kept only the in-frame ones, dropping some. Of over 250,000 clones in the sample, about 88% were seen once. Sequencing was performed on PBMCs or T cells enriched from blood (not recorded which). The receptors here all came from a man in his fifties or sixties who had recovered from COVID-19.

The rearrangement joins TRBV4-1 to TRBJ2-7, with D hard to call. This CDR3 is built from 12 residues. Germline CDR1 reads MGHRA; CDR2 reads YSYEKL. Trimming cost V 3 bases and J 6 bases, with 9 bases left between them. This CDR3 reads CASSHVAAEQYF. The CDR3 DNA follows: TGCGCCAGCAGCCATGTAGCTGCCGAGCAGTACTTC.

The rearrangement joins TRBV6-5 to TRBJ2-1; a possible D gene is TRBD1 (5 bases). The CDR3 extends over 14 amino acids. The germline V gene has CDR1 MNHEY and CDR2 SVGAGI. The V end lost 10 bases, the J end lost 4 bases, and 17 bases lay between the germline ends. DNA of the CDR3: TGTGCCACCTCCCGGGCAGGGTTATACAATGAGCAGTTCTTC. Protein product: CATSRAGLYNEQFF.

The chain combines TRBV6-5 with TRBJ1-3; D is uncertain. The CDR3 loop spans 14 amino acids. Per the germline V gene, CDR1 is MNHEY and CDR2 is SVGAGI. V gave up 5 bases and J gave up 0 bases, with 8 bases separating them. The CDR3 DNA follows: TGTGCCAGCAGTCACAGAAGCTCTGGAAACACCATATATTTT. Protein: CASSHRSSGNTIYF.

The rearrangement links TRBV9 to TRBJ1-2; weak D call: TRBD1 (6 bases). The CDR3 extends over 13 amino acids. The V and J ends lost 6 bases and 9 bases respectively, with 18 bases between them. Germline CDR1 and CDR2: SGDLS and YYNGEE. The CDR3 region has the DNA TGTGCCAGCACTTTAGGGGGTGGCGATCGCTACACCTTC. This translates into CASTLGGGDRYTF.

The V gene is TRBV30, the J gene TRBJ1-6, with TRBD1 matching 9 bases. The CDR3 is 16 residues long. Germline V gene sequence: CDR1 GTSNPN, CDR2 SVGIG (reference sequence). The ends lost 2 bases at V and 9 bases at J; junction bases unmatched: 11. The CDR3 region has the DNA TGTGCCTGGAGTCCCGTAGGGACAGGGCAAGGTTCACCCCTCCACTTT. This codes for CAWSPVGTGQGSPLHF.

This clone occurred once. This chain uses TRBV24-1 with TRBJ2-7, with 7 nucleotides matching TRBD1. The CDR3 has 12 residues. Germline V gene sequence: CDR1 KGHDR, CDR2 SFDVKD. J gave up 6 bases and V 7 bases, and 5 bases lay outside the gene matches. The CDR3, as DNA: TGTGCCACCAGCGAGGGGGCACGCGAGCAGTACTTC. Translating gives CATSEGAREQYF.

This chain joins TRBV7-6 and TRBJ2-2, with 13 bases aligning to TRBD2. Trimming cost V 5 bases and J 2 bases; bases outside gene matches: 5. This CDR3 region has 17 residues. Germline CDR1 SGHVS, CDR2 FNYEAQ. CDR3 coding DNA: TGTGCCAGCAGCGCCTGGACTAGCGGGAGAAACACCGGGGAGCTGTTTTTT. It codes for CASSAWTSGRNTGELFF.

This chain uses TRBV24-1 with TRBJ2-1, with TRBD2 identical over 12 bases. J was trimmed by 7 bases and V by 2 bases; bases with no gene match: 8. CDR1 and CDR2 (germline): KGHDR, SFDVKD. CDR3 length: 17 amino acids. CDR3 DNA sequence: TGTGCCACCAGTGATTATTCTAGCGGGAGGGGATCAAATGAGCAGTTCTTC. It codes for CATSDYSSGRGSNEQFF.

The chain uses TRBV6-5 and TRBJ2-7, with 7 nucleotides matching TRBD1. J was trimmed by 0 bases and V by 4 bases; bases with no gene match: 6. Germline V gene data show CDR1 as MNHEY and CDR2 as SVGAGI. This CDR3 comprises 15 residues. In DNA form, the CDR3 reads TGTGCCAGCAGTTTGTCCGGGACAGTCTCCTACGAGCAGTACTTC. It yields the protein CASSLSGTVSYEQYF.

This chain connects TRBV19 to TRBJ1-2; D is unresolved. Trimming shortened V by 2 bases and J by 1 base, and 8 bases separated the two germline ends. CDR1 is LNHDA and CDR2 is SQIVND in the germline V gene (reference sequence). The CDR3 length is 14 residues. CDR3: CASSISYGNYGYTF. For the CDR3, the DNA is TGTGCCAGTAGTATATCGTACGGTAACTATGGCTACACCTTC.

This rearrangement joins TRBV11-3 to TRBJ1-1; D possibly corresponds to TRBD1 (6 bases). Germline V gene data show CDR1 as SGHNT and CDR2 as YENEEA. The CDR3 extends over 15 amino acids. V was cut by 0 bases and J by 4 bases, with 12 bases left in between. The chain's CDR3 is CASSLDAGAFTEAFF. The CDR3 coding sequence is TGTGCCAGCAGCTTAGATGCAGGGGCTTTCACTGAAGCTTTCTTT.

V gene TRBV19 combines with J gene TRBJ2-4; 9 nucleotides match TRBD1. CDR3 length: 15 amino acids. Losses at the gene ends were 7 bases for V and 3 bases for J; bases not matched to a gene: 7. Germline CDR1 is LNHDA and CDR2 is SQIVND (reference sequence). DNA for the CDR3: TGTGCCAGTATAGGGACAGGGTCAATCAAAAACATTCAGTACTTC. It encodes CASIGTGSIKNIQYF.

V and J are TRBV11-2 and TRBJ1-4, with TRBD1 matching 7 bases. The J segment lost 2 bases and the V segment lost 6 bases, leaving 3 bases of the junction unmatched. CDR3 length: 14 amino acids. CDR1 SGHAT and CDR2 FQNNGV come from the germline V gene. The CDR3 region is CASRPTGTNEKLFF. The CDR3 DNA reads as TGTGCCAGCAGACCGACAGGGACTAATGAAAAACTGTTTTTT.

The chain has TRBV27 and TRBJ2-1; 10 bases map to TRBD2. Per the germline V gene, CDR1 is MNHEY and CDR2 is SMNVEV (reference sequence). This CDR3 is built from 17 residues. J gave up 7 bases and V 7 bases, and 16 bases lay outside the gene matches. The CDR3 loop is CASTLRPIAGGLNEQFF. In nucleotides, the CDR3 is TGTGCCAGCACCCTGCGTCCGATAGCGGGGGGCCTAAATGAGCAGTTCTTC.

This chain connects TRBV10-2 to TRBJ1-2, with D perhaps matching TRBD1 (5 bases). There are 13 residues in the CDR3. Deletions cut 4 bases from V and 3 bases from J, with 9 bases between. Germline V gene lookup returns CDR1 WSHSY and CDR2 SAAADI. CDR3 bases: TGCGCCAGCAGTGTAAGGGGCGACTATGGCTACACCTTC. Translation: CASSVRGDYGYTF.

CDR3 coding DNA: TGTGCCAGCAGTTTCCGGGACAGCAGTAATTCACCCCTCCACTTT. Its translation is CASSFRDSSNSPLHF. The V and J genes are TRBV27 and TRBJ1-6; 7 positions match TRBD1. The V segment lost 3 bases and the J segment 6 bases; nucleotides outside the gene matches: 5. CDR3 size: 15 residues. Germline V CDR1 and CDR2: MNHEY, SMNVEV (reference sequence).

The chain is built from TRBV7-2 and TRBJ1-5, with no clear D. CDR1 SGHTA and CDR2 FQGNSA come from the germline V gene. CDR3 length: 13 residues. V lost 5 bases to trimming and J lost 1 base, with 6 bases between them. DNA for the CDR3: TGTGCCAGCAGCGCCCAGAGCAATCAGCCCCAGCATTTT. Translated, it gives CASSAQSNQPQHF.

This chain connects TRBV5-5 to TRBJ2-2; 14 bases are a match to TRBD2. The CDR3 contains 18 residues. The J segment lost 3 bases and the V segment lost 4 bases, leaving 8 bases of the junction unmatched. From germline, CDR1 is SGHKS and CDR2 YYEKEE (reference sequence). CDR3 protein: CASSRQTSGGVDTGELFF. The CDR3 nucleotides read TGTGCCAGCAGCCGACAGACTAGCGGGGGGGTAGACACCGGGGAGCTGTTTTTT.

This clone was observed once. V is TRBV7-2 and J is TRBJ1-6; maybe TRBD1 (6 bases). V was pared by 0 bases and J by 7 bases, with 7 bases between. The germline V gene encodes CDR1 SGHTA and CDR2 FQGNSA. This CDR3 contains 14 residues. The CDR3 loop reads CASSLAQGNSPLHF. In DNA, the CDR3 is TGTGCCAGCAGCTTAGCACAGGGAAATTCACCCCTCCACTTT.

About this clone itself: At one end, the junction sequence differs from germline, possibly due to a read error. The chain uses TRBV2 and TRBJ1-4; no firm D call. CDR3 length: 14 amino acids. The germline CDR1 and CDR2 sequences are SNHLY and FYNNEI. The CDR3 reads CASREVGTNEKLFF. The CDR3 region has the DNA TGTGCCAGCAGAGAAGTGGGCACTAATGAAAAACTGTTTTTT.

This sequence joins TRBV13 and TRBJ1-2; TRBD1 might be the D (6 bases). Between the trimmed V and J ends, which lost 0 bases and 4 bases, there was a span of 6 bases. CDR3 length equals 13 residues. Germline CDR1 is PRHDT and CDR2 is FYEKMQ (reference sequence). The CDR3 here is CASSLGGAYGYTF. CDR3 coding DNA: TGTGCCAGCAGCTTAGGGGGGGCCTATGGCTACACCTTC.

This clone was picked up one time. The chain employs TRBV5-6 and TRBJ2-3; 9 bases fit TRBD2. CDR1 is SGHDT and CDR2 is YYEEEE in the germline V gene. CDR3 length: 11 amino acids. After removal of 3 bases from V and 12 bases from J, the junction contained 2 bases not matched to a gene. The CDR3 region has the DNA TGTGCCAGCAGCTCCGGGACTAGCCAGTATTTT. Translated, it gives CASSSGTSQYF.

Turning to this clone: Other DNA sequences from this sample encode an identical CDR3 as well. This chain joins TRBV7-9 and TRBJ1-2; D is unclear. Germline CDR1 and CDR2: SEHNR and FQNEAQ (reference sequence). Trimming removed 1 base at V and 5 bases at J, with 8 bases between. There are 13 residues in the CDR3. CDR3 sequence (DNA): TGTGCCAGCAGCTTAGGGCAGTCTTATGGCTACACCTTC. Translating gives CASSLGQSYGYTF.

The chain links TRBV15 to TRBJ1-2; possible D gene TRBD1, 5 bases. Germline CDR1 is LNHNV and CDR2 is YYDKDF (reference sequence). The CDR3 runs to 16 residues. Trimming left V 0 bases short and J 7 bases short, with 18 bases between. CDR3 sequence (DNA): TGTGCCACCAGCAGAGATCCGGGGGGAGGCTCTCGTGGCTACACCTTC. Translated, it gives CATSRDPGGGSRGYTF.

This clone was counted once. The chain employs TRBV4-2 and TRBJ2-1, with D perhaps TRBD2 (6 bases). CDR1 and CDR2 (germline): LGHNA, YNFKEQ. Trimming left V 4 bases short and J 5 bases short, with 18 bases between. The CDR3 is 16 amino acids. The CDR3 sequence: CASSRTSGTSNNEQFF. Here the CDR3 DNA reads TGTGCCAGCAGCCGGACTTCCGGGACTTCCAACAATGAGCAGTTCTTC.